The 28 T cell receptor beta chains below all came from one sample that was sequenced in a study of early T cells in non-severe SARS-CoV-2 infection. TCRdb analysed the 5' RACE reads with MiXCR anew, one entry per CDR3 protein. The data show 90,000 to 130,000 distinct CDR3 sequences, roughly 12% seen once. Here the sequenced sample was whole blood, taken at baseline. The receptors shown here come from an adult who was a healthcare worker with PCR-confirmed SARS-CoV-2 infection or an uninfected control (not recorded which).

There are many counts of this clonotype. The V and J genes are TRBV20-1 and TRBJ2-1; D perhaps matches TRBD2 (5 bases). In germline, CDR1 is DFQATT, CDR2 SNEGSKA (reference sequence). Trimming left V 3 bases short and J 5 bases short, with 17 bases between. The CDR3 contains 15 residues. In nucleotides, the CDR3 is TGCAGTGCTAGGGGCAGGTCCGGGCGGGACAATGAGCAGTTCTTC. Its translation: CSARGRSGRDNEQFF.

This clonotype was counted at least ten times. The chain employs TRBV19 and TRBJ2-2; D could derive from TRBD1 or TRBD2 (5 bases each). V lost 4 bases and J lost 5, with 11 bases in between. This CDR3 region has 14 residues. Germline V gives CDR1 LNHDA, CDR2 SQIVND (reference sequence). CDR3 DNA: TGTGCCAGTAGTACAGGGTGGGGGACCGGGGAGCTGTTTTTT. Protein: CASSTGWGTGELFF. Complete variable domain (other parts from reference TRBV19 and TRBJ2-2): DGGITQSPKYLFRKEGQNVTLSCEQNLNHDAMYWYRQDPGQGLRLIYYSQIVNDFQKGDIAEGYSVSREKKESFPLTVTSAQKNPTAFYLCASSTGWGTGELFFGEGSRLTVL.

This sequence joins TRBV20-1 and TRBJ2-2, with D tentatively TRBD2 (5 bases). CDR1 is DFQATT, CDR2 SNEGSKA, per germline (reference sequence). Trimming took 7 bases from V and 0 from J, leaving 9 bases between them. This CDR3 is built from 13 residues. The CDR3 DNA follows: TGCAGTGTACCTAGCCCGAACACCGGGGAGCTGTTTTTT. Amino acids: CSVPSPNTGELFF.

This clonotype was counted a few times. The chain joins TRBV24-1 to TRBJ2-3; 8 bases align to TRBD2. The germline gives CDR1 KGHDR, CDR2 SFDVKD. This CDR3 spans 15 amino acids. Losses at the gene ends were 4 bases for V and 6 bases for J; bases not matched to a gene: 8. The CDR3 nucleotides read TGTGCCACCAGTGAACTAGCGGCGGGAGTGGATACGCAGTATTTT. The encoded protein is CATSELAAGVDTQYF.

This clonotype has at least ten counts. J is TRBJ2-2 and V is TRBV7-3; TRBD1 agrees at 7 bases. Trimming at V came to 1 base and at J to 6 bases, leaving 11 bases not matched to a gene. There are 17 residues in the CDR3. CDR1 is SGHTA, CDR2 FQGTGA, per germline. This CDR3 reads CASSLIGGPGSAGELFF. Written as DNA, the CDR3 is TGTGCCAGCAGCTTAATAGGGGGCCCGGGGTCGGCCGGGGAGCTGTTTTTT.

This clonotype showed up just a few times. The rearrangement links TRBV7-3 to TRBJ1-4; D possibly corresponds to TRBD1 (6 bases). The CDR3 sequence is 15 residues long. Germline values: CDR1 SGHTA, CDR2 FQGTGA. The V end lost 1 base, the J end lost 2 bases, and 8 bases lay between the germline ends. CDR3 in amino acids: CASSLRQATNEKLFF. CDR3 sequence (DNA): TGTGCCAGCAGCTTAAGACAGGCGACTAATGAAAAACTGTTTTTT.

This clonotype was seen more than once but under ten times. The chain links TRBV27 to TRBJ1-3; D perhaps matches TRBD1 (5 bases). Trimming removed 5 bases at V and 2 bases at J, with 13 bases between. CDR1 and CDR2 from the germline V gene are MNHEY and SMNVEV (reference sequence). The CDR3 sequence is 15 residues long. DNA for the CDR3: TGTGCCAGCAGTCCCAGTCGGGGGGCTGGAAACACCATATATTTT. Protein: CASSPSRGAGNTIYF.

This chain joins TRBV27 and TRBJ2-7, with TRBD2 matching 7 bases. Germline V CDR1 and CDR2: MNHEY, SMNVEV (reference sequence). Germline trimming cut 6 bases from V and 0 bases from J; bases unmatched to any gene: 2. The CDR3 loop spans 13 amino acids. CDR3 residues: CASRGGSSYEQYF. DNA for the CDR3: TGTGCCAGCAGGGGAGGGAGCTCCTACGAGCAGTACTTC.

This clonotype showed up just a few times. V is TRBV7-2 and J is TRBJ2-1, with TRBD2 matching over 8 bases. Germline-derived CDR1 and CDR2 are SGHTA and FQGNSA. The CDR3 is 15 residues long. J lost 7 bases, V lost 2 bases, and 7 bases had no gene match. The CDR3 bases are TGTGCCAGCAGCTTATGGCGGGGGACTAGAAATGAGCAGTTCTTC. Encoded protein: CASSLWRGTRNEQFF.

This clonotype showed up many times. The genes are TRBV12-5 and TRBJ2-3; TRBD1 aligns across 9 bases. CDR1 is LGHNT and CDR2 is FRNRAP in the germline V gene. J was trimmed by 9 bases and V by 0 bases; bases with no gene match: 4. The CDR3 runs to 14 residues. The CDR3 sequence is CASGLVPGTGTQYF. In DNA, the CDR3 is TGTGCTAGTGGTTTGGTACCTGGGACAGGGACGCAGTATTTT.

This clonotype was picked up a small number of times. The rearrangement uses TRBV7-3 and TRBJ1-2, with D possibly TRBD1 on 5 matching bases. The length of the CDR3 is 15 residues. Trimming left V 1 base short and J 4 bases short, with 13 bases between. Germline V gives CDR1 SGHTA, CDR2 FQGTGA. Written as DNA, the CDR3 is TGTGCCAGCAGCTTAAATCCGGGACTCTCCTATGGCTACACCTTC. Residues: CASSLNPGLSYGYTF.

This clonotype was counted many times. The CDR3, as DNA: TGTGCCAGCCAAGGGCAACAGAGCTCTGGAAACACCATATATTTT. Protein product: CASQGQQSSGNTIYF. The chain recombines TRBV18 with TRBJ1-3; D not certain. The V gene's germline CDR1 is KGHSH and CDR2 LQKENI. Deletions cut 8 bases from V and 0 bases from J, with 14 bases between. The CDR3 loop spans 15 amino acids.

This clonotype was seen ten or more times. This chain links TRBV2 with TRBJ2-1; 7 nucleotides align to TRBD2. The germline CDR1 and CDR2 sequences are SNHLY and FYNNEI. The length of the CDR3 is 14 residues. Trimming removed 6 bases from V and 5 bases from J; junction bases left unmatched: 7. CDR3 in DNA: TGTGCCAGCAGCAGGACTAGGGGACACAATGAGCAGTTCTTC. Translating gives CASSRTRGHNEQFF.

This chain connects TRBV25-1 to TRBJ1-1; 7 nucleotides agree with TRBD1. The CDR3 runs to 12 residues. CDR1 MGHDK and CDR2 SYGVNS come from the germline V gene. The junction had 5 bases not matched to a gene; V was cut back by 6 bases and J by 7 bases. The CDR3 DNA reads as TGTGCCAGCAGAGACAGGGTGGGTGAAGCTTTCTTT. Translating gives CASRDRVGEAFF.

V and J are TRBV29-1 and TRBJ2-1; 7 nucleotides agree with TRBD2. The CDR3 sequence is 16 residues long. Germline-derived CDR1 and CDR2 are SQVTM and ANQGSEA. The junction had 14 bases not matched to a gene; V was cut back by 4 bases and J by 5 bases. The CDR3 sequence is CSVGGLGGLVHNEQFF. CDR3 nucleotide sequence: TGCAGCGTTGGAGGTTTAGGCGGACTAGTCCACAATGAGCAGTTCTTC.

The sample holds a few counts of this clonotype. This CDR3 reads CASSPNRGRPGNTIYF. The CDR3 bases are TGTGCCAGCAGCCCTAACAGGGGGCGACCTGGAAACACCATATATTTT. The J gene is TRBJ1-3, the V gene TRBV27; 9 positions agree with TRBD1. This CDR3 comprises 16 residues. From germline, CDR1 is MNHEY and CDR2 SMNVEV (reference sequence). Trimming took 6 bases from V and 2 from J; bases not matched to a gene: 8.

The sample holds a few counts of this clonotype. The J gene is TRBJ1-1, the V gene TRBV12-3 or TRBV12-4, with D tentatively TRBD1 (5 bases). Trimming removed 5 bases at V and 11 bases at J, with 18 bases between. The CDR3 spans 13 residues. The CDR3: CASSPGPGGRAFF. The CDR3 DNA follows: TGTGCCAGCAGTCCGGGACCCGGCGGGAGGGCTTTCTTT.

J is TRBJ2-2 and V is TRBV6-5; the D is unclear. The length of the CDR3 is 14 residues. V was pared by 7 bases and J by 1 base, with 10 bases between. Per germline, CDR1 MNHEY and CDR2 SVGAGI. In DNA form, the CDR3 reads TGTGCCAGCAAGCCTAGTCGGAACACCGGGGAGCTGTTTTTT. Translation gives CASKPSRNTGELFF.

This clonotype came up many times. The rearrangement joins TRBV5-1 to TRBJ2-5; D is perhaps TRBD2 (5 bases). Germline V lookup: CDR1 SGHRS, CDR2 YFSETQ. The CDR3 sequence is 19 residues long. V gave up 4 bases and J gave up 5 bases, with 30 bases separating them. This CDR3 is CASSLYTRTGKKDRETQYF. The CDR3 DNA is TGCGCCAGCAGCCTATACACACGGACGGGGAAGAAGGACCGGGAGACCCAGTACTTC.

The gene calls are TRBV6-6 and TRBJ2-1, with TRBD1 matching 10 bases. The V gene's germline CDR1 is MNHNY and CDR2 SVGAGI (reference sequence). With V trimmed by 6 bases and J by 8 bases, 7 bases remained unmatched. The CDR3 is 14 residues long. This CDR3 is CASRPGTGVDEQFF. CDR3 in DNA: TGTGCCAGCAGACCCGGGACAGGGGTGGATGAGCAGTTCTTC.

This clonotype occurred many times. The chain uses TRBV29-1 and TRBJ2-5; D is undetermined. Trimming pared 2 bases from V and 2 bases from J, leaving 6 bases between. CDR3 length: 12 amino acids. Germline CDR1 is SQVTM and CDR2 is ANQGSEA. CDR3 in amino acids: CSVEPQQETQYF. CDR3 bases: TGCAGCGTTGAACCCCAACAAGAGACCCAGTACTTC.

The chain links TRBV11-2 to TRBJ2-3, with TRBD2 as a possible D gene (6 bases). CDR3 size: 14 residues. Looked up from germline, CDR1 is SGHAT and CDR2 is FQNNGV. V dropped 8 bases and J dropped 5 bases, with 17 bases sitting between them. CDR3 in amino acids: CASGSSVGVDTQYF. CDR3 sequence (DNA): TGTGCCAGCGGATCTAGCGTTGGGGTAGATACGCAGTATTTT.

The V and J genes are TRBV14 and TRBJ2-3; D is possibly TRBD2 (6 bases). Trimming cost V 4 bases and J 5 bases, with 13 bases left between them. CDR3 length: 14 amino acids. CDR1 and CDR2 from the germline V gene are SGHDN and FVKESK. The CDR3 DNA is TGTGCCAGCAGCCTAGGGACTCCCGAAGATACGCAGTATTTT. Its translation: CASSLGTPEDTQYF.

Comments on this clonotype: A much larger clonotype is one base distant, so this may be a read error. The CDR3 spells CASVVTEAFF. The CDR3 DNA reads as TGTGCCAGCGTTGTTACTGAAGCTTTCTTT. V is TRBV21-1 and J is TRBJ1-1. TRBV21-1 is labeled a pseudogene. The CDR3 is 10 residues long.

J is TRBJ2-7 and V is TRBV28, with 12 bases matching TRBD2. This CDR3 comprises 14 residues. CDR1 is MDHEN, CDR2 SYDVKM, per germline. V gave up 7 bases and J gave up 3 bases; unmatched junction bases: 4. Written as DNA, the CDR3 is TGTGCCAGCACCAAGACTAGCGGGAGCTACGAGCAGTACTTC. Its translation is CASTKTSGSYEQYF. Full variable domain (outside the CDR3, taken from reference TRBV28 and TRBJ2-7): DVKVTQSSRYLVKRTGEKVFLECVQDMDHENMFWYRQDPGLGLRLIYFSYDVKMKEKGDIPEGYSVSREKKERFSLILESASTNQTSMYLCASTKTSGSYEQYFGPGTRLTVT.

The rearrangement links TRBV3-1 to TRBJ1-6; D possibly corresponds to TRBD1 (6 bases). There are 14 residues in the CDR3. Germline V gene sequence: CDR1 LGHDT, CDR2 YNNKEL (reference sequence). The ends were cut back, 4 bases at V and 4 bases at J, with 8 bases in the middle. CDR3 in DNA: TGTGCCAGCAGCCTTCAGGGGTATAATTCACCCCTCCACTTT. Its translation is CASSLQGYNSPLHF. The whole variable domain, remainder taken from reference TRBV3-1 and TRBJ1-6, is DTAVSQTPKYLVTQMGNDKSIKCEQNLGHDTMYWYKQDSKKFLKIMFSYNNKELIINETVPNRFSPKSPDKAHLNLHINSLELGDSAVYFCASSLQGYNSPLHFGNGTRLTVT.

The V gene is TRBV28, the J gene TRBJ2-3; possible D gene TRBD2, 5 bases. The V end lost 3 bases, the J end lost 3 bases, and 19 bases lay between the germline ends. Germline V CDR1 and CDR2: MDHEN, SYDVKM. The CDR3 contains 17 residues. The CDR3, as DNA: TGTGCCAGCAGTTTGCACGGAGGTGCATCGAATACAGATACGCAGTATTTT. It yields the protein CASSLHGGASNTDTQYF. Drawing the rest from reference TRBV28 and TRBJ2-3, the complete variable domain is DVKVTQSSRYLVKRTGEKVFLECVQDMDHENMFWYRQDPGLGLRLIYFSYDVKMKEKGDIPEGYSVSREKKERFSLILESASTNQTSMYLCASSLHGGASNTDTQYFGPGTRLTVL.

This clonotype was counted at least ten times. V gene TRBV5-4 combines with J gene TRBJ2-7; a possible D gene is TRBD2 (6 bases). V gave up 7 bases and J gave up 0 bases, with 17 bases separating them. The CDR3 runs to 15 residues. Germline assignment: CDR1 SGHNT and CDR2 YYREEE (reference sequence). Written as DNA, the CDR3 is TGTGCCAGCTCTAAACCCTCGGGGGACTCCTACGAGCAGTACTTC. Residues: CASSKPSGDSYEQYF.